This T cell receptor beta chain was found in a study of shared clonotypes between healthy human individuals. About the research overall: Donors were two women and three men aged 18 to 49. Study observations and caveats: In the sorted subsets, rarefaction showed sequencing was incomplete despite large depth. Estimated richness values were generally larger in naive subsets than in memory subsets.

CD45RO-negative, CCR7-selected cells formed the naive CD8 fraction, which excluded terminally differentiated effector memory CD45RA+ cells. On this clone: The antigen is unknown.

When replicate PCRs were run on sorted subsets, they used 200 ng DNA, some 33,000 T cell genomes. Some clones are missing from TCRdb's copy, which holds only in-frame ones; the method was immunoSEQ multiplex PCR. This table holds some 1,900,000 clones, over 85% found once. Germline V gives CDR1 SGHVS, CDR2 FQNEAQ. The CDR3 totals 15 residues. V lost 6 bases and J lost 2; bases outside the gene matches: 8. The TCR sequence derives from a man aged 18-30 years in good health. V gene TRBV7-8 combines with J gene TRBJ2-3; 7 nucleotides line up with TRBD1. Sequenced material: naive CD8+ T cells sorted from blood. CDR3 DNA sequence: TGTGCCAGCAGGCCGGGACAGCTATTCACAGATACGCAGTATTTT. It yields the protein CASRPGQLFTDTQYF.